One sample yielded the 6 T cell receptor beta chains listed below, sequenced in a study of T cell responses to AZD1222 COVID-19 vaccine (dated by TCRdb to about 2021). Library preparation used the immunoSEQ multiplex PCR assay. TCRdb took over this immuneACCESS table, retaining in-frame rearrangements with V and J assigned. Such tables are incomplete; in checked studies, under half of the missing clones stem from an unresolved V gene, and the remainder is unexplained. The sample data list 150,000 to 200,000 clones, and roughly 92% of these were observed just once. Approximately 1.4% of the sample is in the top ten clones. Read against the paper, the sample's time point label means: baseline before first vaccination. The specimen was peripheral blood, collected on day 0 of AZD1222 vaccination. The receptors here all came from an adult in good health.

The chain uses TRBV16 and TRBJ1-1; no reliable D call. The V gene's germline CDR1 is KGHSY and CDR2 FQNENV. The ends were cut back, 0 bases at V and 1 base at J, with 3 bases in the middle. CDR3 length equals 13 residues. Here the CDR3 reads CASSQSRNTEAFF. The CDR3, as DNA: TGTGCCAGCAGCCAATCTCGGAACACTGAAGCTTTCTTT.

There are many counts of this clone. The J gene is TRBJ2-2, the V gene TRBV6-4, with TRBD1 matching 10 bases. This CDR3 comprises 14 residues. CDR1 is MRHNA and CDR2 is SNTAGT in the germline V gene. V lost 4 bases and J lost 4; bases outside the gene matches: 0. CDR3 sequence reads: CASSGTGGTGELFF. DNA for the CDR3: TGTGCCAGCAGTGGGACAGGGGGCACCGGGGAGCTGTTTTTT.

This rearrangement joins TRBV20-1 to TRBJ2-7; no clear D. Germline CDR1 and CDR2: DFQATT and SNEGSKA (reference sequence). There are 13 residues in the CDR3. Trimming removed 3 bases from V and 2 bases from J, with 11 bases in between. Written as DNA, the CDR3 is TGCAGTGCTAGTATTCATACGACCTACGAGCAGTACTTC. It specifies CSASIHTTYEQYF.

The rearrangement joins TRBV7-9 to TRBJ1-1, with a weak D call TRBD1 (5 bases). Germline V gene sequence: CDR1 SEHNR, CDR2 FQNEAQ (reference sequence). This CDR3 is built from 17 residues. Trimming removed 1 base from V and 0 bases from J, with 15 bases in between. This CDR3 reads CASSLGGLNSLNTEAFF. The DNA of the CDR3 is TGTGCCAGCAGCTTAGGGGGCCTTAACAGCCTGAACACTGAAGCTTTCTTT.

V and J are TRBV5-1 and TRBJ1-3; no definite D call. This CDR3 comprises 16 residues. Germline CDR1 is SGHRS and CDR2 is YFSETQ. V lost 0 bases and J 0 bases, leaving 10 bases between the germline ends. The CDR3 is CASSLEPASSGNTIYF. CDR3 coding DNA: TGCGCCAGCAGCTTGGAGCCCGCTAGCTCTGGAAACACCATATATTTT.

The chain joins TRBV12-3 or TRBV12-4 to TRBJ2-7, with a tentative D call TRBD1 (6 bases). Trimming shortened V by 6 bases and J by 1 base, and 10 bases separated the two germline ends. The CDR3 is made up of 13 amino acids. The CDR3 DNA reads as TGTGCCAGCAGGGTGGACAGATCCTACGAGCAGTACTTC. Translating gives CASRVDRSYEQYF.